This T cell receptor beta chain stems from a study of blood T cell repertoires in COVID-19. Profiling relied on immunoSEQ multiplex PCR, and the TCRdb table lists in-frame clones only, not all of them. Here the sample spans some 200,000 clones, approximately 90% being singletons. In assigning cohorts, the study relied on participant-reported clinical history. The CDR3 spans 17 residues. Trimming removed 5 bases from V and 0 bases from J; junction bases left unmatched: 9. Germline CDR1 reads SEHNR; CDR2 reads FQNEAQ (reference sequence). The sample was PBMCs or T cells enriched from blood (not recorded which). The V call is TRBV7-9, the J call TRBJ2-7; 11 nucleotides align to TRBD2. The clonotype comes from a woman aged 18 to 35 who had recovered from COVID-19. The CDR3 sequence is CASSQGGGLAASYEQYF. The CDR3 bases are TGTGCCAGCAGCCAAGGAGGGGGACTAGCGGCCTCCTACGAGCAGTACTTC.